This T cell receptor (beta chain) was captured by sequencing in a study of blood T cell repertoires in COVID-19. Method: immunoSEQ multiplex PCR; TCRdb's copy keeps in-frame clones and lacks some. Among 250,000 to 300,000 clones, around nine tenths were seen once, and the ten largest hold 1.7%. The CDR3 covers 15 residues. Per germline, CDR1 SGHDT and CDR2 YYEEEE. The germline V and J ends were trimmed by 0 bases and 8 bases, with 14 bases remaining between them. The genes are TRBV5-6 and TRBJ1-4; D possibly corresponds to TRBD1 (5 bases). The sequence was collected from a woman in her thirties or forties who had recovered from COVID-19. The specimen sequenced was PBMCs or T cells enriched from blood (not recorded which). CDR3: CASSLGKGRTEKLFF. The DNA of the CDR3 is TGTGCCAGCAGCTTGGGGAAGGGGAGGACCGAAAAACTGTTTTTT. The variable domain in full, with the rest retrieved from reference TRBV5-6 and TRBJ1-4, is DAGVTQSPTHLIKTRGQQVTLRCSPKSGHDTVSWYQQALGQGPQFIFQYYEEEERQRGNFPDRFSGHQFPNYSSELNVNALLLGDSALYLCASSLGKGRTEKLFFGSGTQLSVL.